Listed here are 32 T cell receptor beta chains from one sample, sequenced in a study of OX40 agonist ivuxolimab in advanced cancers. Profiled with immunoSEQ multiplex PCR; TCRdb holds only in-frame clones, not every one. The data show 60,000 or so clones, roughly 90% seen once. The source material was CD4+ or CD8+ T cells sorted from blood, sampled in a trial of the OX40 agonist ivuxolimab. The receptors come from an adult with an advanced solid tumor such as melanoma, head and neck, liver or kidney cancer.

CDR3 loop: CATSRETGSGANVLTF. CDR3 DNA: TGTGCCACCAGCAGAGAGACAGGGTCTGGGGCCAACGTCCTGACTTTC. The chain uses TRBV15 and TRBJ2-6, with 7 bases that match TRBD1. This CDR3 comprises 16 residues. V shed 0 bases, J shed 1 base, and the junction held 0 bases outside the gene matches. From germline, CDR1 is LNHNV and CDR2 YYDKDF (reference sequence).

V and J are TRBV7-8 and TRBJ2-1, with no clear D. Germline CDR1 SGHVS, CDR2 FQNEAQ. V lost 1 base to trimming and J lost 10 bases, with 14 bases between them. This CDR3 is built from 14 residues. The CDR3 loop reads CASSLDRKTTEQFF. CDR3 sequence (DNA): TGTGCCAGCAGCTTAGACAGAAAAACGACCGAGCAGTTCTTC.

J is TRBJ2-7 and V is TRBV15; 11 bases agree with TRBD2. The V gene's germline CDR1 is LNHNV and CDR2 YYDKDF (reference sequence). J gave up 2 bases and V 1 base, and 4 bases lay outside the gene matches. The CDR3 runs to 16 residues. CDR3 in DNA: TGTGCCACCAGCAGAGTATTGACTAGCGGGACCTACGAGCAGTACTTC. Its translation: CATSRVLTSGTYEQYF.

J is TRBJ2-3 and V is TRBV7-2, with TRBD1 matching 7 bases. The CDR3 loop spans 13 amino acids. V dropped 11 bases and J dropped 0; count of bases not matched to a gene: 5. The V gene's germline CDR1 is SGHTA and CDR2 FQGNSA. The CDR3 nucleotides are TGTGCCTCGAGGGGGCCCAGCACAGATACGCAGTATTTT. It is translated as CASRGPSTDTQYF.

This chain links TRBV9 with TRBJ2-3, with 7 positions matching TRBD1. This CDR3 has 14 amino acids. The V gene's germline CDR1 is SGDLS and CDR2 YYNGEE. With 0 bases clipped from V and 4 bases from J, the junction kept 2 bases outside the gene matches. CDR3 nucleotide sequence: TGTGCCAGCAGCGTAGCTGGGACAGCAGATACGCAGTATTTT. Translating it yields CASSVAGTADTQYF.

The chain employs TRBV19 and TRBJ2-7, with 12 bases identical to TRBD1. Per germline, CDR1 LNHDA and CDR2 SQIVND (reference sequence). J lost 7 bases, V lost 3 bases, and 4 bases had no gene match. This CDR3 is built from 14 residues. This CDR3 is CASSIGTGGSEQYF. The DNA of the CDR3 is TGTGCCAGTAGTATCGGGACAGGGGGCTCGGAGCAGTACTTC. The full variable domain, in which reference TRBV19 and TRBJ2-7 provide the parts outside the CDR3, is DGGITQSPKYLFRKEGQNVTLSCEQNLNHDAMYWYRQDPGQGLRLIYYSQIVNDFQKGDIAEGYSVSREKKESFPLTVTSAQKNPTAFYLCASSIGTGGSEQYFGPGTRLTVT.

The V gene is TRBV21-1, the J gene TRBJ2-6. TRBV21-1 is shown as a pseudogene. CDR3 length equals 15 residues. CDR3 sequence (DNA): TGTGCCAGCACTAGGGGGGTGGCTGGGGCCAACGTCCTGACTTTC. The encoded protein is CASTRGVAGANVLTF.

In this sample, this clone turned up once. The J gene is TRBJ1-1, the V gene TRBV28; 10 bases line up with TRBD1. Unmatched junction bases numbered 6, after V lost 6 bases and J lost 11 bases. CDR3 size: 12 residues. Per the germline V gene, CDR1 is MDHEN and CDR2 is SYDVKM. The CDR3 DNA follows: TGTGCCAGCAGCCGACAGGGGGCTATGGCTTTCTTT. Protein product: CASSRQGAMAFF.

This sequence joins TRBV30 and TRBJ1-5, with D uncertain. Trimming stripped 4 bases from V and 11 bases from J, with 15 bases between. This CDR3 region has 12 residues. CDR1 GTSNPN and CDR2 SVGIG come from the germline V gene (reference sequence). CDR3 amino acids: CAWNRVGVAQHF. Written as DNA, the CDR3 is TGTGCCTGGAACCGCGTAGGAGTGGCCCAGCATTTT.

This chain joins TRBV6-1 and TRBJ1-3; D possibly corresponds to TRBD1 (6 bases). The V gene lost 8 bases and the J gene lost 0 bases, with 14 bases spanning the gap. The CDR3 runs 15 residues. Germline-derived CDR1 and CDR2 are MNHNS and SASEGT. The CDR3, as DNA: TGTGCCAGCGGTCCAGGGGCCTTCTCTGGAAACACCATATATTTT. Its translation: CASGPGAFSGNTIYF.

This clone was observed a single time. CDR3 region: CSALDRAKQYF. CDR3 bases: TGCAGTGCTTTGGACAGGGCAAAGCAGTACTTC. The chain recombines TRBV20-1 with TRBJ2-7, with 8 bases lining up with TRBD1. After removal of 5 bases from V and 8 bases from J, the junction contained 5 bases not matched to a gene. Germline V CDR1 and CDR2: DFQATT, SNEGSKA (reference sequence). CDR3 length: 11 amino acids.

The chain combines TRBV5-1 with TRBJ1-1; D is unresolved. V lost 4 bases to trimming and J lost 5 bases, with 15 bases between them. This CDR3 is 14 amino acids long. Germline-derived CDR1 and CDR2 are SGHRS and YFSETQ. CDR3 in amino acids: CASSGGREWTEAFF. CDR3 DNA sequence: TGCGCCAGCAGCGGAGGGAGGGAGTGGACTGAAGCTTTCTTT.

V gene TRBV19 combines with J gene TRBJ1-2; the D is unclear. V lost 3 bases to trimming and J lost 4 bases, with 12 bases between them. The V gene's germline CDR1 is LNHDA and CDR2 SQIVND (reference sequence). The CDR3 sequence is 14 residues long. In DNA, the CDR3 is TGTGCCAGTAGTATCTCGCTTCTACTCTATGGCTACACCTTC. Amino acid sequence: CASSISLLLYGYTF.

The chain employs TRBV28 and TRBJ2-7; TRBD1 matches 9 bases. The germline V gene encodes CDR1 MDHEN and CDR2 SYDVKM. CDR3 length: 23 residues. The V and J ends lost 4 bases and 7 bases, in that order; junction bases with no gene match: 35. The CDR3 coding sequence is TGTGCCAGCAGTTCCGTATCATCATCTCCGGGACAGGGAATCCTAGTTCCTACTTGGGAGCAGTACTTC. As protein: CASSSVSSSPGQGILVPTWEQYF.

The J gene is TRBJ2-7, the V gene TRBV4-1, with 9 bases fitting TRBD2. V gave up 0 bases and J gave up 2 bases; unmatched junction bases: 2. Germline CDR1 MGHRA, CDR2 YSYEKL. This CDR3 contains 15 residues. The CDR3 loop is CASSQESGGPYEQYF. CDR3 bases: TGCGCCAGCAGCCAAGAAAGCGGGGGGCCCTACGAGCAGTACTTC.

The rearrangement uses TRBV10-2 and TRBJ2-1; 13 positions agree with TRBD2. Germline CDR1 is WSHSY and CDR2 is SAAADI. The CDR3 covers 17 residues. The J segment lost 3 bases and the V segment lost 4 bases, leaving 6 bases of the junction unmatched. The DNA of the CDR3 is TGCGCCAGCAGTGCCGGGACTAGCGGGAAGGTCTACAATGAGCAGTTCTTC. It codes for CASSAGTSGKVYNEQFF.

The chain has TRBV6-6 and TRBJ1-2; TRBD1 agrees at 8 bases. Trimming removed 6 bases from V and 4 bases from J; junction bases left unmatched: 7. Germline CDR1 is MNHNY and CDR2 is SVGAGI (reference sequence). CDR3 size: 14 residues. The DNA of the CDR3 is TGTGCCAGCAGCCCTAATACAGGGGGCTATGGCTACACCTTC. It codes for CASSPNTGGYGYTF.

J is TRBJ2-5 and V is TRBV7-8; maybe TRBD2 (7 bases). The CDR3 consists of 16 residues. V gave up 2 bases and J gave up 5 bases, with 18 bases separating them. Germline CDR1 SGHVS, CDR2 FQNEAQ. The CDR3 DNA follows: TGTGCCAGCAGCTTACGGGGGGCGCGTGCGGGGGAGACCCAGTACTTC. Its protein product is CASSLRGARAGETQYF.

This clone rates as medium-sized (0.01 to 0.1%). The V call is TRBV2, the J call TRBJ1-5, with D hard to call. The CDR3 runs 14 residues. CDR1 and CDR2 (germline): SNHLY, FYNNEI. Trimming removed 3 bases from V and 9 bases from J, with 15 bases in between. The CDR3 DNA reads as TGTGCCAGCAGTGAGATAGGCGAACGGGGGCCCCAGCATTTT. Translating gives CASSEIGERGPQHF.

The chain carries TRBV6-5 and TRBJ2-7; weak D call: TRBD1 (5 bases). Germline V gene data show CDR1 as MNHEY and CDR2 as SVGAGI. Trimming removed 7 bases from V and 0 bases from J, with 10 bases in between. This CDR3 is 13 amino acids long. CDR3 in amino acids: CASISGLSYEQYF. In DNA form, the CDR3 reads TGTGCCAGCATCTCAGGGCTCTCCTACGAGCAGTACTTC.

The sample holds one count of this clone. This chain's CDR3 is CASSEAGRNTEAFF. The CDR3 nucleotides read TGTGCCAGCAGTGAAGCAGGGAGGAACACTGAAGCTTTCTTT. The chain is built from TRBV2 and TRBJ1-1; the D is unclear. CDR3 length: 14 amino acids. Germline CDR1 is SNHLY and CDR2 is FYNNEI. The V end was cut by 0 bases, the J end by 1 base, with 6 bases between. The full variable domain, its missing parts supplied by reference TRBV2 and TRBJ1-1, is EPEVTQTPSHQVTQMGQEVILRCVPISNHLYFYWYRQILGQKVEFLVSFYNNEISEKSEIFDDQFSVERPDGSNFTLKIRSTKLEDSAMYFCASSEAGRNTEAFFGQGTRLTVV.

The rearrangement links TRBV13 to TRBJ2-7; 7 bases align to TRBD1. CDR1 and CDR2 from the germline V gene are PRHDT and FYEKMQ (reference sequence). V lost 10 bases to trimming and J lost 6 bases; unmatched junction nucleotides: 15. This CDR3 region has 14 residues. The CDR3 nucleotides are TGTGCCATGGGACGAACCGACAGGGATGGCGAGCAGTACTTC. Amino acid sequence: CAMGRTDRDGEQYF.

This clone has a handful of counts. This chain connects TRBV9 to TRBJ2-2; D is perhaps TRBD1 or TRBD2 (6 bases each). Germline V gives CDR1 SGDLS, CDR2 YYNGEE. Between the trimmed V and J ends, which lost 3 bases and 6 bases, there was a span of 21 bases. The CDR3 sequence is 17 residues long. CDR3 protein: CASSGGGTATRAGELFF. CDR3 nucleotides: TGTGCCAGCAGCGGAGGGGGGACTGCCACGAGGGCCGGGGAGCTGTTTTTT.

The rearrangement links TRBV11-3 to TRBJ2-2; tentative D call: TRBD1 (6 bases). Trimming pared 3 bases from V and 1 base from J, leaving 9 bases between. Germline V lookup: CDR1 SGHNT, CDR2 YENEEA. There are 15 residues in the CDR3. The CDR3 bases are TGTGCCAGCAGCTTCAGCAGGGGGAACACCGGGGAGCTGTTTTTT. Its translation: CASSFSRGNTGELFF.

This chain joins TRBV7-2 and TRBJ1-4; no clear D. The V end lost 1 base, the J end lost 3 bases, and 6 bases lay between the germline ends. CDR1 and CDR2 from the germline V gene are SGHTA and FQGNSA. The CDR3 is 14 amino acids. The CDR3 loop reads CASSLGGANEKLFF. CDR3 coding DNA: TGTGCCAGCAGCTTAGGCGGGGCTAATGAAAAACTGTTTTTT.

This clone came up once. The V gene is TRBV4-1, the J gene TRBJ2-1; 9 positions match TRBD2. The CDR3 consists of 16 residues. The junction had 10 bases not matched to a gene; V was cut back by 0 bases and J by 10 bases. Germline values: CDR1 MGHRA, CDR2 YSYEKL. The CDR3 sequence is CASSQEGIAGVKEQFF. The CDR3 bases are TGCGCCAGCAGCCAAGAAGGGATAGCGGGAGTAAAAGAGCAGTTCTTC.

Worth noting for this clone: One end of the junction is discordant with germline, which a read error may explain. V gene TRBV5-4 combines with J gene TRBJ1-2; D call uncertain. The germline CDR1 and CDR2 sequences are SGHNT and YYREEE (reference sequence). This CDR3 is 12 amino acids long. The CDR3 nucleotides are TGTGCCAGCAGCTTGGTAGAGGGCAGCCACGCCTTC. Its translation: CASSLVEGSHAF.

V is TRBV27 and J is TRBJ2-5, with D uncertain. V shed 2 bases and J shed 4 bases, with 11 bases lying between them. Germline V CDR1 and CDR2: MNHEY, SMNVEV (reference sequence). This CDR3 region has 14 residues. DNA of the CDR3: TGTGCCAGCAGTTTACGAGTATTAGGAGAGACCCAGTACTTC. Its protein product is CASSLRVLGETQYF.

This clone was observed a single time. This CDR3 is CSDRPGGEETQYF. CDR3 coding DNA: TGCAGCGACCGTCCAGGGGGCGAAGAGACCCAGTACTTC. The chain uses TRBV29-1 and TRBJ2-5; 8 bases are a match to TRBD1. Germline V gene data show CDR1 as SQVTM and CDR2 as ANQGSEA. J lost 3 bases, V lost 7 bases, and 7 bases had no gene match. The CDR3 runs 13 residues.

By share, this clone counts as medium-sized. The CDR3 loop is CASSYGLAGGFTDTQYF. In DNA form, the CDR3 reads TGTGCCAGCAGCTACGGACTAGCGGGGGGTTTCACAGATACGCAGTATTTT. V usage is TRBV7-8 and J usage is TRBJ2-3; TRBD2 matches at 14 bases. The length of the CDR3 is 17 residues. V was pared by 4 bases and J by 2 bases, with 5 bases of the junction left unmatched. Per germline, CDR1 SGHVS and CDR2 FQNEAQ.

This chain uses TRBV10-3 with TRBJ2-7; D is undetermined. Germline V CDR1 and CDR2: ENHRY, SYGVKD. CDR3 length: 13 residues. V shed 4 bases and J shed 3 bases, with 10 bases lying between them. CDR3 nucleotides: TGTGCCATCAGTGCCGGCAGGCTCTACGAGCAGTACTTC. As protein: CAISAGRLYEQYF.

The CDR3 coding sequence is TGTGCCAGCAGTGAAGAGGAGGGAAACACCATATATTTT. This codes for CASSEEEGNTIYF. The rearrangement links TRBV6-1 to TRBJ1-3; D call uncertain. The V gene lost 1 base and the J gene lost 4 bases, with 5 bases spanning the gap. Germline values: CDR1 MNHNS, CDR2 SASEGT. The CDR3 length is 13 residues.